Given below is one T cell receptor (beta chain) in context. This receptor's antigen is unknown. Base qualities are not recorded, but no much larger clone differs from it by a single base. CDR1 SGDLS and CDR2 YYNGEE are derived from the germline V gene. The CDR3 runs 15 amino acids, cysteine and phenylalanine included. Only CDR3 DNA is held: 45 bases, read in frame from base 1. For this chain, trimming is 5 bases at the V end and 5 bases at the J end, and the number of junction bases without a gene match is 10. The data are from a study of technical replicates of blood from a handful of donors listed by TCRdb under 2017. Libraries came from the immunoSEQ multiplex PCR assay. The table was pulled from immuneACCESS by TCRdb, which kept in-frame rearrangements only. Such tables lose some clones; where checked, under half of the loss comes from unresolved V genes, and the rest has no known cause. The sample has roughly 81,000 clones on record, about 97% of them singletons. The ten largest make up approximately 0.2% of the sample.

The sequencing input was T cells isolated from PBMCs. Recombination linked TRBV9 to TRBJ1-1, with TRBD1 matching 9 junction bases. This sequence originates from a human donor in good health. CDR3 protein: CASRGPQGARTEAFF. The nucleotides read TGTGCCAGCAGGGGCCCACAGGGGGCTAGAACTGAAGCTTTCTTT.